The sequence of this T cell receptor (beta chain) was determined in a study of cytomegalovirus exposure and HLA in healthy donors. Across the whole study: Earlier results showed roughly 120 million unique TCR beta sequences derived from roughly 190 million T cells.

PCR primers comprised 60 Vbeta and 13 Jbeta primers. Assay: immunoSEQ multiplex PCR; the TCRdb copy retains only in-frame clones and omits some. The data hold around 150,000 clones, with about 80% observed a single time. Whole-study results and caveats: Reportedly, fewer N-insertions than the approximately 690-donor mean appeared in an Asian-associated ancestry cluster in a later analysis.

Only one count was recorded for this clone. Antigen unknown. This receptor was taken from a man aged 18 to 30 in good health and CMV-seropositive. Sequencing was performed on PBMCs.

The CDR3 here is CASSAAGGGANYGYTF. The CDR3 DNA reads TGTGCCAGCAGCGCGGCGGGCGGGGGTGCTAACTATGGCTACACCTTC. The chain couples TRBV7-8 to TRBJ1-2; weak D call: TRBD1 (5 bases). The CDR3 consists of 16 residues. Germline V gene lookup returns CDR1 SGHVS and CDR2 FQNEAQ. Trimming cost V 5 bases and J 0 bases, with 16 bases left between them.